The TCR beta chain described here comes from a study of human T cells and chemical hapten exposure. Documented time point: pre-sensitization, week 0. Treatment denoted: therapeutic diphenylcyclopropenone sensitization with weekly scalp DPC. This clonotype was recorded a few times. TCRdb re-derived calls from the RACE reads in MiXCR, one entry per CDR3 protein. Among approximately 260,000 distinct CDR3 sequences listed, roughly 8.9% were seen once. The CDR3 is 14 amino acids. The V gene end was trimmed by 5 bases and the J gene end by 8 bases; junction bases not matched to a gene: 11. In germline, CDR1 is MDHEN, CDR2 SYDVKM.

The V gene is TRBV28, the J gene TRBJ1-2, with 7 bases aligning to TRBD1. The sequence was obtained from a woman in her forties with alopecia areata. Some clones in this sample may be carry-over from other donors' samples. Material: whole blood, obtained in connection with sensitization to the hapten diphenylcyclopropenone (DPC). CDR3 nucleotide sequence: TGTGCCAGCAGTCTCGCAGGGGGTCGGGAAGGCTACACCTTC. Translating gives CASSLAGGREGYTF.